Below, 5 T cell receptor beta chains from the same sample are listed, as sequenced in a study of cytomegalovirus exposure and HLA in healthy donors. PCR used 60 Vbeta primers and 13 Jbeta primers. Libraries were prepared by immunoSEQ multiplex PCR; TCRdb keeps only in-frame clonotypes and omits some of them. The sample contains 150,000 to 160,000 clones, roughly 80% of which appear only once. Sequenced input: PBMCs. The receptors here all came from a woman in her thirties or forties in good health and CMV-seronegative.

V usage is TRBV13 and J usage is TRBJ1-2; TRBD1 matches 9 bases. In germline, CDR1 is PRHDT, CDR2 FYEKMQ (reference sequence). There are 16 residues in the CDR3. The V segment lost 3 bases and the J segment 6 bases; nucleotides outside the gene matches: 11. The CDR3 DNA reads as TGTGCCAGCAGCTTCTCACACAGGGGGCGCCTTAATGGCTACACCTTC. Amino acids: CASSFSHRGRLNGYTF.

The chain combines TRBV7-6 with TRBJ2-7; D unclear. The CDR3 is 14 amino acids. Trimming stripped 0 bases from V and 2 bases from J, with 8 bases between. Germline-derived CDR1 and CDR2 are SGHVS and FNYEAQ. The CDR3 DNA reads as TGTGCCAGCAGCTTAGCCAGAGGTACCTACGAGCAGTACTTC. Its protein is CASSLARGTYEQYF.

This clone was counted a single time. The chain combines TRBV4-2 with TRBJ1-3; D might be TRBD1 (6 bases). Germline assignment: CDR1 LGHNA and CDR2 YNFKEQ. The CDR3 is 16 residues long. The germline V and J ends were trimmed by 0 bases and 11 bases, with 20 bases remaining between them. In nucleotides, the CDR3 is TGTGCCAGCAGCCAAGATGAGGGACGTTGGGACAACGCCATATATTTT. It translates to CASSQDEGRWDNAIYF.

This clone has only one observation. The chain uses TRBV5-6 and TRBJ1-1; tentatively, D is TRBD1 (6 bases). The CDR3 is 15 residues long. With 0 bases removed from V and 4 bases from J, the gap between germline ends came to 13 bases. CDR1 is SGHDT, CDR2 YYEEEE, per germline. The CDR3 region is CASSLGGGLGTEAFF. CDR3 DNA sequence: TGTGCCAGCAGCTTGGGCGGGGGGCTCGGCACTGAAGCTTTCTTT.

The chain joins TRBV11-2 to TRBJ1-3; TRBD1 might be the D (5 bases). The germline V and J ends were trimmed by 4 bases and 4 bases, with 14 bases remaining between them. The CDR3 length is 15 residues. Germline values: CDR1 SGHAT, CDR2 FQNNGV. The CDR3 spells CASSSRVSWGNTIYF. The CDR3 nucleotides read TGTGCCAGCAGCTCCAGGGTCTCGTGGGGAAACACCATATATTTT.